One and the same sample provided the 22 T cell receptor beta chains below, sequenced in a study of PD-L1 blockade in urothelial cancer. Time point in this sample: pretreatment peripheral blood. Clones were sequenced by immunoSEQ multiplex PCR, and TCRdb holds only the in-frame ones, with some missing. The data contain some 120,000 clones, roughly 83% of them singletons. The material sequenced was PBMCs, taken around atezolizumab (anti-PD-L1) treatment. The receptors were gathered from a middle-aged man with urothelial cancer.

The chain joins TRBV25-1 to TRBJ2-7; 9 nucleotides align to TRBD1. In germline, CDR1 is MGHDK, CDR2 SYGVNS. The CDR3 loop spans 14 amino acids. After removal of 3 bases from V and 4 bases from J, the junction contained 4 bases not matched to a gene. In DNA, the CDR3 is TGTGCCAGCAGTGAGGACAGGGGTTGGTACGAGCAGTACTTC. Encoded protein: CASSEDRGWYEQYF.

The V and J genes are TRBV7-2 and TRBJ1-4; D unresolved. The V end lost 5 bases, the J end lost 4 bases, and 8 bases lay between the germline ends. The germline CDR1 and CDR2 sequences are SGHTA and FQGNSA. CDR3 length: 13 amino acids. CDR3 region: CASSGRLNEKLFF. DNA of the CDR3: TGTGCCAGCAGCGGCAGACTTAATGAAAAACTGTTTTTT. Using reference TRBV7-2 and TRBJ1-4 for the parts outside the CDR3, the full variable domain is GAGVSQSPSNKVTEKGKDVELRCDPISGHTALYWYRQSLGQGLEFLIYFQGNSAPDKSGLPSDRFSAERTGGSVSTLTIQRTQQEDSAVYLCASSGRLNEKLFFGSGTQLSVL.

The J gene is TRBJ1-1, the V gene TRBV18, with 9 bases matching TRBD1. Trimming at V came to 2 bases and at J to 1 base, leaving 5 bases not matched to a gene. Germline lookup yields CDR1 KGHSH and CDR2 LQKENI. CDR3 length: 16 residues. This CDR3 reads CASSPGTGFENTEAFF. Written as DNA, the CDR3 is TGTGCCAGCTCACCAGGGACAGGGTTCGAGAACACTGAAGCTTTCTTT.

The CDR3 spells CASSRGVEAFF. Here the CDR3 DNA reads TGTGCCAGCAGCCGGGGGGTTGAAGCTTTCTTT. The V gene is TRBV6-5, the J gene TRBJ1-1; perhaps TRBD1 as D (5 bases). The CDR3 is 11 residues long. Germline assignment: CDR1 MNHEY and CDR2 SVGAGI. V was clipped by 6 bases and J by 7 bases, with 9 bases between them.

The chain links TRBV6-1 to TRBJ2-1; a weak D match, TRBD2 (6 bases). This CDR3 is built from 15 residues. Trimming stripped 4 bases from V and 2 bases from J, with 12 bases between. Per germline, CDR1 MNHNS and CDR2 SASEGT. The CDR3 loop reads CASSARENAYNEQFF. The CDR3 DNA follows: TGTGCCAGCAGTGCTCGGGAGAACGCCTACAATGAGCAGTTCTTC.

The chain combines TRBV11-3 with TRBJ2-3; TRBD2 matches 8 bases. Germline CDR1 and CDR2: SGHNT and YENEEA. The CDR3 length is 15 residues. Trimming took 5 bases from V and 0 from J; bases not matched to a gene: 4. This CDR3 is CASSPGGTSTDTQYF. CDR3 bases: TGTGCCAGCAGCCCGGGGGGGACTAGCACAGATACGCAGTATTTT.

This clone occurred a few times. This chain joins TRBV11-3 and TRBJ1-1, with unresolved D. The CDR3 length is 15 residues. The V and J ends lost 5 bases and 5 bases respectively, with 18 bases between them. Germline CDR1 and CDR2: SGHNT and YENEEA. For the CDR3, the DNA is TGTGCCAGCAGCGGGAATCGGGGATGGTGGACTGAAGCTTTCTTT. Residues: CASSGNRGWWTEAFF.

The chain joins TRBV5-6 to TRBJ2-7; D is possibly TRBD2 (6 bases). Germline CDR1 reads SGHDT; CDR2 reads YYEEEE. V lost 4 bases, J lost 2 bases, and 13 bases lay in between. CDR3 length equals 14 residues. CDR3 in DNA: TGTGCCAGCAGCCTAGGGACTCGAGCCTACGAGCAGTACTTC. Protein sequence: CASSLGTRAYEQYF.

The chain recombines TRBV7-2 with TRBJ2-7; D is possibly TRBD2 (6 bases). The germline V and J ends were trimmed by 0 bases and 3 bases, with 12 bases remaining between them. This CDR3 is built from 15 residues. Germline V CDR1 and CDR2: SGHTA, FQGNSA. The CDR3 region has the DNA TGTGCCAGCAGCTTAGCGCTCGGGGGTTACTACGAGCAGTACTTC. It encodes CASSLALGGYYEQYF.

The CDR3 nucleotides read TGCAGCGCCCAGAGGGGGCGAGCCTACGAGCAGTACTTC. Its protein is CSAQRGRAYEQYF. The V gene is TRBV29-1, the J gene TRBJ2-7; the match to TRBD1 covers 7 bases. Germline assignment: CDR1 SQVTM and CDR2 ANQGSEA. This CDR3 comprises 13 residues. After removal of 7 bases from V and 2 bases from J, the junction contained 8 bases not matched to a gene.

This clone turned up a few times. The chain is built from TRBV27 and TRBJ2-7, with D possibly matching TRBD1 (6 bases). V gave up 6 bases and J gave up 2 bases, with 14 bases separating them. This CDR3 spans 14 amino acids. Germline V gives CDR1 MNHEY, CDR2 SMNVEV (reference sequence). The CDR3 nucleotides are TGTGCCAGCAGCCAAGGGACACCTCCCTACGAGCAGTACTTC. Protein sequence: CASSQGTPPYEQYF.

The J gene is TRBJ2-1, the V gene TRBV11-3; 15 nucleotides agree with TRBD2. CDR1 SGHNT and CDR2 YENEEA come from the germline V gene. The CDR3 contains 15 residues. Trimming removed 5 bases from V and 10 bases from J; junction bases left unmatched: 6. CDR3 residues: CASSTGLAGGREQFF. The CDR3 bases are TGTGCCAGCAGCACCGGACTAGCGGGAGGGAGGGAGCAGTTCTTC.

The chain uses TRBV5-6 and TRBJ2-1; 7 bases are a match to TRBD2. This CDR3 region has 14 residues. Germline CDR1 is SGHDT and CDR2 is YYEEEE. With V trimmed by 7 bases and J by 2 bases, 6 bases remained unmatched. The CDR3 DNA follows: TGTGCCAGCTTTAGACGGGGGGCCTACAATGAGCAGTTCTTC. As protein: CASFRRGAYNEQFF. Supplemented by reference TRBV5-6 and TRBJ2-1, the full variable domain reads DAGVTQSPTHLIKTRGQQVTLRCSPKSGHDTVSWYQQALGQGPQFIFQYYEEEERQRGNFPDRFSGHQFPNYSSELNVNALLLGDSALYLCASFRRGAYNEQFFGPGTRLTVL.

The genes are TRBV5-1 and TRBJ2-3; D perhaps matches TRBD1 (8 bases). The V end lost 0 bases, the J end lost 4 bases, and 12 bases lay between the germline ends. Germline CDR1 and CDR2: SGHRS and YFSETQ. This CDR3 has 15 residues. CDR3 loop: CASSLGQGRADTQYF. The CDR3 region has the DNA TGCGCCAGCAGCTTGGGACAGGGGAGGGCAGATACGCAGTATTTT. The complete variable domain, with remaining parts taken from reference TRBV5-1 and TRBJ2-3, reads KAGVTQTPRYLIKTRGQQVTLSCSPISGHRSVSWYQQTPGQGLQFLFEYFSETQRNKGNFPGRFSGRQFSNSRSEMNVSTLELGDSALYLCASSLGQGRADTQYFGPGTRLTVL.

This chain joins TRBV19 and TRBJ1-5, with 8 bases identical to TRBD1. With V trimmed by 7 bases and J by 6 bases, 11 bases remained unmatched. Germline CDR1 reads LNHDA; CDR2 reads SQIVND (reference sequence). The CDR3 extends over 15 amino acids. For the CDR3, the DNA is TGTGCCAGTAAATCGAGTAGACAGGGGAGTCAGCCCCAGCATTTT. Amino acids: CASKSSRQGSQPQHF.

The CDR3 DNA follows: TGTGCCAGCAGTGATTACGGCACTACCTATGGCTACACCTTC. As protein: CASSDYGTTYGYTF. The chain links TRBV25-1 to TRBJ1-2, with no clear D. V was cut by 3 bases and J by 4 bases, with 12 bases left in between. Germline V gene data show CDR1 as MGHDK and CDR2 as SYGVNS. This CDR3 contains 14 residues.

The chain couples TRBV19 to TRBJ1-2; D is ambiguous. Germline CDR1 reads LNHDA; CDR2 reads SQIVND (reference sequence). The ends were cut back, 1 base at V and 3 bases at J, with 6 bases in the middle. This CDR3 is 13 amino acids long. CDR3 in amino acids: CASSIGAHYGYTF. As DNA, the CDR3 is TGTGCCAGTAGTATAGGGGCCCACTATGGCTACACCTTC.

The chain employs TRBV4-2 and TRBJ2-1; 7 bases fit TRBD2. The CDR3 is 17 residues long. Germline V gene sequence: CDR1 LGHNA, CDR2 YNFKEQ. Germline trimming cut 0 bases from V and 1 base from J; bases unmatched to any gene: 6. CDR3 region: CASSQEASGTSYNEQFF. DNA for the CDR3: TGTGCCAGCAGCCAAGAGGCTAGCGGCACATCCTACAATGAGCAGTTCTTC.

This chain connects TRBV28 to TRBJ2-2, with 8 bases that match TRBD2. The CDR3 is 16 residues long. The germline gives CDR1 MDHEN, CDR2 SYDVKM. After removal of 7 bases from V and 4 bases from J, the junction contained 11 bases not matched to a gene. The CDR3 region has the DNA TGTGCCAGCATGCGCGGGACTAGTTGGGGCACCGGGGAGCTGTTTTTT. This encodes CASMRGTSWGTGELFF.

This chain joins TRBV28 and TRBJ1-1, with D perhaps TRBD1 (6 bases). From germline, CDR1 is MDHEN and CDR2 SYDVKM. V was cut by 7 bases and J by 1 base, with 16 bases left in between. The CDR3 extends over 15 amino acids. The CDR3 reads CASTQIGTQNTEAFF. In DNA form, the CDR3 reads TGTGCCAGCACCCAAATAGGGACACAGAACACTGAAGCTTTCTTT.

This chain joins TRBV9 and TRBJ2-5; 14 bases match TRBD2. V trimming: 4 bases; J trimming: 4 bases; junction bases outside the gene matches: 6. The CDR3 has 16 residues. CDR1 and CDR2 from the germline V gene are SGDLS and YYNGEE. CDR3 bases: TGTGCCAGCAGCTCCGGGACTAGCGGGAGAACAGAGACCCAGTACTTC. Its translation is CASSSGTSGRTETQYF.

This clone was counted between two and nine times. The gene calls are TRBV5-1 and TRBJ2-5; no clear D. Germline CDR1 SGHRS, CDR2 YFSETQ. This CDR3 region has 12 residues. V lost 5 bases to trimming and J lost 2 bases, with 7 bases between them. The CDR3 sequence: CASRSGQETQYF. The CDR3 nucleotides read TGCGCCAGCAGGTCCGGTCAAGAGACCCAGTACTTC. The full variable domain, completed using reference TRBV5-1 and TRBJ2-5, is KAGVTQTPRYLIKTRGQQVTLSCSPISGHRSVSWYQQTPGQGLQFLFEYFSETQRNKGNFPGRFSGRQFSNSRSEMNVSTLELGDSALYLCASRSGQETQYFGPGTRLLVL.